This T cell receptor beta chain comes out of a study of early T cells in non-severe SARS-CoV-2 infection. MiXCR, applied by TCRdb to the 5' RACE reads, yields one record per CDR3 protein. This sample has about 22,000 distinct CDR3 sequences, with approximately 4.4% found just once. This CDR3 has 14 residues. The V gene lost 1 base and the J gene lost 0 bases, with 2 bases spanning the gap. CDR1 and CDR2 from the germline V gene are KGHDR and SFDVKD. At least ten counts were recorded for this clonotype. The source material was whole blood. The chain uses TRBV24-1 and TRBJ2-2, with D unresolved. This TCR was sampled from an adult who was a healthcare worker with PCR-confirmed SARS-CoV-2 infection or an uninfected control (not recorded which). The CDR3 nucleotides read TGTGCCACCAGTGATTTTTCGAACACCGGGGAGCTGTTTTTT. Translated, it gives CATSDFSNTGELFF.